Listed here are 10 T cell receptor beta chains from one sample, sequenced in a study of blood T cells in healthy people across ages. Primed by a sample-barcoded 5' primer and a J-beta primer mix, a second PCR proceeded for 7 to 11 cycles. TCRdb re-analysed the 5' RACE reads in MiXCR, keeping a single row per CDR3 protein. Among some 560,000 distinct CDR3 sequences listed, about 26% were seen once. The sample also formed part of further work on T cells of mothers and their children.

Sequencing was done on a sample of blood. These receptors all stem from a boy between 2 and 10 years old in good health.

J is TRBJ2-4 and V is TRBV20-1; no clear D. The V and J ends lost 0 bases and 6 bases respectively, with 9 bases between them. CDR3 length equals 13 residues. Germline V gene lookup returns CDR1 DFQATT and CDR2 SNEGSKA (reference sequence). The CDR3 DNA sequence: TGCAGTGCTAGAGATACCCCGGGAAACATTCAGTACTTC. It is translated as CSARDTPGNIQYF.

In DNA, the CDR3 is TGCGCCAGCAGCCAAGGGACTCCAAACTCTGGGGCCAACGTCCTGACTTTC. Its translation: CASSQGTPNSGANVLTF. This sequence joins TRBV4-1 and TRBJ2-6; D possibly corresponds to TRBD2 (5 bases). Germline V gene lookup returns CDR1 MGHRA and CDR2 YSYEKL. There are 17 residues in the CDR3. V lost 1 base to trimming and J lost 0 bases, with 10 bases between them.

The rearrangement joins TRBV6-2 or TRBV6-3 to TRBJ2-2; 7 nucleotides align to TRBD2. Germline V gene lookup returns CDR1 MNHEY and CDR2 SVGEGT. This CDR3 has 15 amino acids. Losses at the gene ends were 6 bases for V and 3 bases for J; bases not matched to a gene: 7. DNA of the CDR3: TGTGCCAGCAGATACCTAGCGGTTGACACCGGGGAGCTGTTTTTT. Protein product: CASRYLAVDTGELFF.

The rearrangement joins TRBV4-3 to TRBJ1-1; D is unclear. The germline V and J ends were trimmed by 1 base and 6 bases, with 12 bases remaining between them. This CDR3 region has 14 residues. Germline assignment: CDR1 LGHNA and CDR2 YSLEER. The CDR3 spells CASSQGRRFAEAFF. DNA for the CDR3: TGCGCCAGCAGCCAAGGTCGAAGGTTCGCTGAAGCTTTCTTT.

The rearrangement joins TRBV30 to TRBJ2-1; 7 nucleotides align to TRBD1. This CDR3 spans 13 amino acids. The trim removed 4 bases at V and 9 bases at J, leaving 9 bases unmatched. The germline CDR1 and CDR2 sequences are GTSNPN and SVGIG (reference sequence). CDR3 sequence reads: CAWTQGWYGEQFF. CDR3 nucleotide sequence: TGTGCCTGGACACAGGGGTGGTATGGTGAGCAGTTCTTC.

This clonotype has just a few counts. The chain couples TRBV7-9 to TRBJ2-3, with TRBD1 matching over 10 bases. The V segment lost 3 bases and the J segment 4 bases; nucleotides outside the gene matches: 7. The germline V gene encodes CDR1 SEHNR and CDR2 FQNEAQ (reference sequence). The CDR3 is 16 amino acids. Here the CDR3 DNA reads TGTGCCAGCAGCTTGGATCCCGGACAGGGGGCAGATACGCAGTATTTT. Translating it yields CASSLDPGQGADTQYF.

This clonotype was seen a single time. This chain uses TRBV7-6 with TRBJ1-6, with 7 bases matching TRBD1. This CDR3 has 14 residues. CDR1 and CDR2 from the germline V gene are SGHVS and FNYEAQ. V gave up 5 bases and J gave up 7 bases; unmatched junction bases: 5. The CDR3 region is CASSPGTANSPLHF. Written as DNA, the CDR3 is TGTGCCAGCAGCCCCGGGACAGCAAATTCACCCCTCCACTTT.

This clonotype has only a few counts. The gene calls are TRBV6-4 and TRBJ2-1; TRBD1 agrees at 7 bases. The CDR3 length is 14 residues. The trim removed 5 bases at V and 9 bases at J, leaving 10 bases unmatched. CDR1 MRHNA and CDR2 SNTAGT come from the germline V gene. The DNA for the CDR3 is TGTGCCAGCAGTACCCGGGTAGGGGGCGTTGAGCAGTTCTTC. It codes for CASSTRVGGVEQFF.

The chain has TRBV27 and TRBJ2-2; D might be TRBD2 (5 bases). Germline-derived CDR1 and CDR2 are MNHEY and SMNVEV (reference sequence). V was shortened by 8 bases and J by 7 bases, with 8 bases between the two germline ends. This CDR3 is built from 11 residues. The CDR3 region is CASEGVGELFF. CDR3 sequence (DNA): TGTGCCAGCGAGGGCGTCGGGGAGCTGTTTTTT.

The V call is TRBV29-1, the J call TRBJ2-5, with 8 nucleotides matching TRBD1. Per the germline V gene, CDR1 is SQVTM and CDR2 is ANQGSEA. The CDR3 contains 12 residues. V lost 6 bases and J lost 5; bases outside the gene matches: 5. CDR3 nucleotides: TGCAGCGTGGCAGGGGGCTGGGAGACCCAGTACTTC. This translates into CSVAGGWETQYF.